These 9 T cell receptor beta chains share one sample of origin, sequenced in a study of T cell repertoires in cytomegalovirus infection (dated by TCRdb to about 2019). The sequencer was an Illumina HiSeq 1500. TCRdb took the public reads, trimmed them with fastp at Q25, ran MiXCR for clone calling and kept in-frame beta chains. Each entry is one CDR3 protein sequence, shown with its most common DNA and genes. The sample table lists approximately 500,000 distinct CDR3 sequences, 26% of them with a count of one. The ten largest make up around 14% of the sample. Sequencing was done on a sample of PBMCs. All receptors come from a human donor in good health (CMV status not recorded). Some clones in this sample may be carry-over from other donors' samples.

V gene TRBV27 combines with J gene TRBJ2-7; 10 bases map to TRBD2. V shed 5 bases, J shed 5 bases, and the junction held 18 bases outside the gene matches. This CDR3 comprises 18 residues. Germline V gene data show CDR1 as MNHEY and CDR2 as SMNVEV (reference sequence). The CDR3 loop reads CASSNLLAGPVGYDEQYF. The CDR3 nucleotides read TGTGCCAGCAGTAATCTACTAGCGGGACCAGTGGGGTACGACGAGCAGTACTTC.

J is TRBJ2-1 and V is TRBV29-1, with TRBD2 as a possible D gene (6 bases). The germline V gene has CDR1 SQVTM and CDR2 ANQGSEA. This CDR3 comprises 12 residues. V lost 3 bases, J lost 10 bases, and 13 bases lay in between. The CDR3 DNA reads as TGCAGCGTTGATGGGGCGGGACGCGAGCAGTTCTTC. Translated, it gives CSVDGAGREQFF.

This clonotype came up a few times. J is TRBJ2-1 and V is TRBV6-2 or TRBV6-3; 14 bases line up with TRBD2. This CDR3 is built from 18 residues. V was clipped by 2 bases and J by 7 bases; unmatched bases: 10. Germline V CDR1 and CDR2: MNHEY, SVGEGT. CDR3 loop: CASSYPMGTSGRVNEQFF. For the CDR3, the DNA is TGTGCCAGCAGTTACCCCATGGGGACTAGCGGGAGAGTGAATGAGCAGTTCTTC.

V and J are TRBV29-1 and TRBJ1-2; D uncertain. CDR1 is SQVTM, CDR2 ANQGSEA, per germline. With 8 bases removed from V and 8 bases from J, the gap between germline ends came to 18 bases. The CDR3 extends over 12 amino acids. CDR3: CSSDSGGGGYTF. CDR3 bases: TGCAGCTCCGACTCGGGAGGAGGGGGCTACACCTTC.

The CDR3 coding sequence is TGTGCCAGCAGAACACTGGAGGGGGCTCAGCCCCAGCATTTT. Translation gives CASRTLEGAQPQHF. V gene TRBV6-6 combines with J gene TRBJ1-5; 7 bases agree with TRBD1. J gave up 6 bases and V 6 bases, and 8 bases lay outside the gene matches. The CDR3 consists of 14 residues. The germline CDR1 and CDR2 sequences are MNHNY and SVGAGI (reference sequence).

The chain carries TRBV6-6 and TRBJ1-5; 8 bases fit TRBD1. The germline CDR1 and CDR2 sequences are MNHNY and SVGAGI (reference sequence). The CDR3 sequence is 15 residues long. With 7 bases clipped from V and 4 bases from J, the junction kept 9 bases outside the gene matches. Here the CDR3 DNA reads TGTGCCAGCACGGAACATGACAGGGGAAATCAGCCCCAGCATTTT. It codes for CASTEHDRGNQPQHF.

This clonotype was found a few times. The chain employs TRBV4-1 and TRBJ2-1; 14 bases agree with TRBD2. Trimming took 1 base from V and 8 from J; bases not matched to a gene: 7. This CDR3 region has 17 residues. Germline CDR1 is MGHRA and CDR2 is YSYEKL. The CDR3 DNA is TGCGCCAGCAGCCAAGTCGGGACTAGCGGGAGTCCATATGAGCAGTTCTTC. Residues: CASSQVGTSGSPYEQFF.

This clonotype was seen a few times. The chain carries TRBV12-3 or TRBV12-4 and TRBJ1-1; the D is unclear. The CDR3 has 11 amino acids. V was clipped by 6 bases and J by 9 bases, with 11 bases between them. The CDR3, as DNA: TGTGCCAGCAGGGACCGTACCCAAGCTTTCTTT. Translated, it gives CASRDRTQAFF.

The rearrangement links TRBV7-3 to TRBJ2-5, with 8 bases identical to TRBD2. The germline gives CDR1 SGHTA, CDR2 FQGTGA. V gave up 6 bases and J gave up 5 bases; unmatched junction bases: 11. This CDR3 comprises 15 residues. This chain's CDR3 is CASSKSGGPGETQYF. The CDR3 region has the DNA TGTGCCAGCAGTAAATCGGGAGGGCCCGGGGAGACCCAGTACTTC.